This TCR beta chain was documented in a study of T cell responses to AZD1222 COVID-19 vaccine. About the research overall: Second-dose groups at about 4 or about 12 weeks were pooled. Findings and caveats of the study: Among the donors, most were white British and more were female, and clonal diversity was possibly underestimated.

Sequenced by immunoSEQ multiplex PCR; TCRdb stores in-frame clones only, minus some. This sample has around 110,000 clones, with about 92% found just once. V was trimmed by 3 bases and J by 5 bases, leaving 7 bases between them. The CDR3 length is 12 residues. Germline CDR1 is SEHNR and CDR2 is FQNEAQ (reference sequence). On this clone itself: Its specificity is unknown.

The specimen comprised peripheral blood, sampled on day 0 of AZD1222 vaccination. The chain couples TRBV7-9 to TRBJ1-1; the D gene is possibly TRBD1 (5 bases). The receptor was derived from an adult in good health. CDR3 amino acids: CASSLGRTEAFF. The CDR3 DNA is TGTGCCAGCAGCTTGGGACGGACTGAAGCTTTCTTT. Complete variable domain (other parts from reference TRBV7-9 and TRBJ1-1): DTGVSQNPRHKITKRGQNVTFRCDPISEHNRLYWYRQTLGQGPEFLTYFQNEAQLEKSRLLSDRFSAERPKGSFSTLEIQRTEQGDSAMYLCASSLGRTEAFFGQGTRLTVV.